This T cell receptor beta chain was recorded in a study of T cell responses to AZD1222 COVID-19 vaccine (dated by TCRdb to the early 2020s). Some background on the complete study: TCR sequencing was performed for about 240 trial participants, of whom about 200 were given two doses of AZD1222 and around 25 were given two doses of MenACWY control vaccine. Trial participants were enrolled by age into subgroups of 18-55, 56-69 and 70-plus years, and about 150, 27 and 61 TCR-sequenced participants, respectively, were included in these subgroups. The investigation overall reported the following: Participants were mostly white British and included more females than males, and it was suggested by the authors that clonal diversity may have been underestimated. Nearly half of unique spike-specific TCRs reportedly recognized epitopes outside regions mutated in the B.1.351 and B.1.1.7 variants. The 56-69-year group was small, and its depth increase did not reach significance, likely because of low power. Because no day 14 peak-response samples were available, the repertoires could be characterized only after the peak T cell response. CD4 TCRs associated with the vaccine covered the entire spike protein, and the dominant responses were in regions 160-218 and 743-854. A significant rise in spike-specific TCR breadth and depth was observed after two AZD1222 doses relative to day 0 and relative to MenACWY recipients. Conclusions about previously exposed vaccinees are limited because only five to seven AZD1222 recipients were SARS-CoV-2 seropositive at baseline.

The CDR3 regions of human TCRbeta chains were analyzed by immunosequencing. The study's processing was this. Repertoire TCRs were matched against a reference library of SARS-CoV-2-specific TCRs generated with the MIRA antigen-specificity platform. Breadth meant the fraction of unique TCRs that were SARS-CoV-2-associated, whereas depth meant the fraction of total T cells that were SARS-CoV-2-associated. Using the MIRA data, each spike-specific TCR was mapped to the spike region that the TCR reacts to and placed in a CD4 or CD8 class. Log10-transformed breadth and depth values were compared by one-way ANOVA with Sidak's multiple comparisons tests. TCRdb retrieved this table from immuneACCESS and kept in-frame rearrangements only. Not all clones are present; in checked studies, unresolved V genes account for under half, and no reason is known for the remainder. Clone size and V and J calls were adopted from that table, with D and trimming inferred from the DNA. For this sample the table gives about 160,000 clones, of which 92% were detected only once. The top ten clones comprise roughly 4.5% of the sample.

V and J lose 5 bases and 5 bases, and a span of 12 bases separates them. According to the germline V gene (reference sequence), CDR1 reads SEHNR and CDR2 reads FQNEAQ. Spanning cysteine to phenylalanine, the CDR3 consists of 13 amino acids. Kept here is only the CDR3 DNA, which spans 39 bases and is read in frame from base 1. The time point tag for this specimen amounts to: baseline before first vaccination. The sample's treatment or condition, from its label and the paper: meningococcal conjugate vaccine given as trial control. The vaccinee samples were drawn from two UK trials, COV001 and COV002, one of which was a single-blind randomized controlled phase 2/3 trial testing AZD1222 (ChAdOx1 nCoV-19) in healthy adults. For TCRbeta chain sequencing, PBMC samples were collected from trial participants at day 0 and at day 28 after the second dose. Remarks on this clone: Which antigen it targets is not known. Base-call qualities are not available, and no considerably larger clone is one nucleotide away.

The clonotype originates from an adult in good health. The rearrangement combines TRBV7-9 with TRBJ1-1; D gene: possibly TRBD1, on 5 matching bases. The sequencing here drew on peripheral blood, taken on day 0 of MenACWY control vaccination. The DNA reads TGTGCCAGCAGCCAGGTGGGGGGGACTGAAGCTTTCTTT. The translation is CASSQVGGTEAFF.